This paragraph reports one T cell receptor (beta chain). A second PCR, run for roughly 7 to 12 cycles, used a sample-barcoded 5' primer plus a J-beta primer mix. Via MiXCR, TCRdb re-called the 5' RACE reads, giving one row per CDR3 protein. The data contain 1.5 million to 1.8 million distinct CDR3 sequences, approximately 42% of them singletons. V gave up 3 bases and J gave up 4 bases, with 11 bases separating them. The CDR3 is made up of 14 amino acids. Germline V gene lookup returns CDR1 LGHNT and CDR2 FRNRAP. These data come from a study of blood T cells in healthy people across ages. The source is a young woman in good health. Sequencing was carried out using blood. The chain has TRBV12-5 and TRBJ2-3; D not certain. The CDR3 coding sequence is TGTGCTAGTGGTTTCCCCCGATCGCCAGATACGCAGTATTTT. The encoded protein is CASGFPRSPDTQYF.